The entry that follows covers one TCR beta chain sequence. These data are taken from a study of control samples from healthy donors and cancer patients. TCRdb keeps only in-frame clones here, not all; method: immunoSEQ multiplex PCR. The sample holds roughly 120,000 clones, approximately 87% seen once. Trimming left V 2 bases short and J 4 bases short, with 11 bases between. CDR1 and CDR2 from the germline V gene are SGDLS and YYNGEE. This CDR3 has 14 amino acids. Sequenced input: blood. This chain links TRBV9 with TRBJ2-3; unclear D gene. This sequence was found in a man aged 25 to 40 in good health. CDR3 bases: TGTGCCAGCAGCGTCGGCCGATTCCCAGATACGCAGTATTTT. Protein: CASSVGRFPDTQYF.